The text below deals with one TCR beta chain. The sample carries other DNA sequences with the same CDR3. Original methodology: Estimation of nucleated cell counts was performed using reference gene primer amplification. Assay used: immunoSEQ multiplex PCR; TCRdb lists only in-frame clones, some missing. The DNA was the basis for D and trimming; V, J and clone size are from that table. The sample gives 360,000 or so clones, over 85% of which show up once; 3.5% to 4% is in the top ten. The CDR3 has 13 residues. Germline V gives CDR1 SEHNR, CDR2 FQNEAQ (reference sequence). V was cut by 1 base and J by 6 bases, with 9 bases left in between. The record originates from a study of blood T cell repertoires in COVID-19.

The TCR comes from a woman aged 55-69 years with COVID-19, enrolled during active disease. V is TRBV7-9 and J is TRBJ1-2, with D unclear. Material: peripheral blood. CDR3 DNA: TGTGCCAGCAGCTTAGAGGGAGGCCATGGCTACACCTTC. Its protein is CASSLEGGHGYTF.